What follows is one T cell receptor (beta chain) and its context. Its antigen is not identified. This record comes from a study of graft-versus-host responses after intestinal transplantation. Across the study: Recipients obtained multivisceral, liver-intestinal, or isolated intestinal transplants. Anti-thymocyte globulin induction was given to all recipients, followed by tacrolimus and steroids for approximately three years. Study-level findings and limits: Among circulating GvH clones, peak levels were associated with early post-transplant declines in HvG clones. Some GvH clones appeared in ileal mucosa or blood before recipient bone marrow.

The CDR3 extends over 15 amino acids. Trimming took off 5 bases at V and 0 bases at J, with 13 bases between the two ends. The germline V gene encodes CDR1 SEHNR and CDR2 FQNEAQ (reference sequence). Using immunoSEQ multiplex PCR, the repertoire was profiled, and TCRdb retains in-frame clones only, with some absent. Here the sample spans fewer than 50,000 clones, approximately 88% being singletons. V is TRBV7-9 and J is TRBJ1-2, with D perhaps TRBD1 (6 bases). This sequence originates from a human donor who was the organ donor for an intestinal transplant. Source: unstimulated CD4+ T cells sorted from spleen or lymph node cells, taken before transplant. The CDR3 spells CASSRATGTNYGYTF. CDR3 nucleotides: TGTGCCAGCAGCCGAGCTACAGGGACTAACTATGGCTACACCTTC. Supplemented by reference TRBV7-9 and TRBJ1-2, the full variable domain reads DTGVSQNPRHKITKRGQNVTFRCDPISEHNRLYWYRQTLGQGPEFLTYFQNEAQLEKSRLLSDRFSAERPKGSFSTLEIQRTEQGDSAMYLCASSRATGTNYGYTFGSGTRLTVV.